The clone carrying this TCR beta chain came up a few times. Its cognate antigen is unknown. This record belongs to a study of blood T cells in healthy people across ages. Combining a sample-barcoded 5' primer with a J-beta primer mix, a second PCR ran for roughly 7 to 11 cycles. Unique molecular identifiers of 12 random nucleotides labeled each cDNA. Using its own MiXCR run on the 5' RACE reads, TCRdb lists one record per CDR3 protein. The sample has roughly 1,700,000 distinct CDR3 sequences; over 25% are singletons. They isolated at least 7 million PBMCs from each sample. Germline-derived CDR1 and CDR2 are GTSNPN and SVGIG (reference sequence). This CDR3 is built from 15 residues. Trimming pared 0 bases from V and 0 bases from J, leaving 12 bases between. Notes on the study in general: Fewer expanded clones and more diversity marked long-lived versus aged donors.

The sample consisted of blood. The TCR originated in a woman in her twenties or thirties in good health. This chain uses TRBV30 with TRBJ2-7, with D possibly being TRBD2 (6 bases). The CDR3: CAWSVKGLSSYEQYF. The DNA of the CDR3 is TGTGCCTGGAGTGTAAAGGGACTGAGCTCCTACGAGCAGTACTTC.